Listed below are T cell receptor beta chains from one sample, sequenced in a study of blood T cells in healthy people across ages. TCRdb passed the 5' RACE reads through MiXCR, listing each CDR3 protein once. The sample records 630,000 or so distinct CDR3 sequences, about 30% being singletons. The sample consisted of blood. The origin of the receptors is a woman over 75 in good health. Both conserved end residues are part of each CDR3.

CDR3: CASSLRDAGSPLHF
J: TRBJ1-6
V: TRBV7-2

CDR3: CASRPALGAKNIQYF
J: TRBJ2-4
V: TRBV12-3/TRBV12-4

CDR3: CASSWGQGYEQYF
J: TRBJ2-7
V: TRBV5-5

CDR3: CASSGQRNYGYTF
J: TRBJ1-2
V: TRBV6-1

CDR3: CASSQAGGASDTQYF
J: TRBJ2-3
V: TRBV4-2

CDR3: CASSPVRTRSYEQYF
J: TRBJ2-7
V: TRBV7-9

CDR3: CASSIPPVDTQYF
J: TRBJ2-3
V: TRBV7-3

CDR3: CASSEDGGYTF
J: TRBJ1-2
V: TRBV6-1

CDR3: CASSIPFRTDYNEQFF
J: TRBJ2-1
V: TRBV6-2/TRBV6-3

CDR3: CASSQGVASANEKLFF
J: TRBJ1-4
V: TRBV4-2

CDR3: CASSVGGRFFTDTQYF
J: TRBJ2-3
V: TRBV9